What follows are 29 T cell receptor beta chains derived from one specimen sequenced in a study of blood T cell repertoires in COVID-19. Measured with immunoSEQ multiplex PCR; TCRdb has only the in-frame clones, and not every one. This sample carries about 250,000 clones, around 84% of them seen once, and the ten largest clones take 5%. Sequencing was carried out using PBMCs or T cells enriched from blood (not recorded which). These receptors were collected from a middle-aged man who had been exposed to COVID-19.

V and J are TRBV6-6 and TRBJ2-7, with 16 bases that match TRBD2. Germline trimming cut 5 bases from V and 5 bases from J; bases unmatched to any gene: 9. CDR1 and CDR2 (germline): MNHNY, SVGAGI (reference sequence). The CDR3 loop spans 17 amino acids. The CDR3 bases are TGTGCCAGCAGTCCAGGGGGACTAGCGGGAGGGAAGAACGAGCAGTACTTC. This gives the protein CASSPGGLAGGKNEQYF.

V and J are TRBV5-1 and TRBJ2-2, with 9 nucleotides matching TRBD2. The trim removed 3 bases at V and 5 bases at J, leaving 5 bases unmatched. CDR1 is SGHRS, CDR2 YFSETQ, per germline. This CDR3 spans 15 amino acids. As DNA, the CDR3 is TGCGCCAGCAGCTGGCTAGCGGGATTTACCGGGGAGCTGTTTTTT. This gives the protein CASSWLAGFTGELFF.

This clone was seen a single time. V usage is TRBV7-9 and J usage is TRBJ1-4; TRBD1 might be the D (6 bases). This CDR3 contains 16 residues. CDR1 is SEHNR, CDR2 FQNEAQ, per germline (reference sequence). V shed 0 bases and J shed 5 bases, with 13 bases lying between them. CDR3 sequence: CASSLALGQSNEKLFF. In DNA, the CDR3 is TGTGCCAGCAGCTTAGCCCTTGGACAGTCGAATGAAAAACTGTTTTTT.

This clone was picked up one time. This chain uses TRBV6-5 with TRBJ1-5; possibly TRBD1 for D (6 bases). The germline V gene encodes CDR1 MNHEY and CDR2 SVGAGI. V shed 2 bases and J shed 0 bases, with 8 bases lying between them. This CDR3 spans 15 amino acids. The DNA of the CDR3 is TGTGCCAGCAGTTACGGACAGACTAGCAATCAGCCCCAGCATTTT. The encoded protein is CASSYGQTSNQPQHF.

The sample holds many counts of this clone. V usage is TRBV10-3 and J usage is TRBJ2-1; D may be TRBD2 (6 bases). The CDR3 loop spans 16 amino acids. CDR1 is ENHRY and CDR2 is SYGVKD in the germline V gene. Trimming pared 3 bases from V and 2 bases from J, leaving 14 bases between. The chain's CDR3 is CAISDPVRDPYNEQFF. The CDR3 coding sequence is TGTGCCATCAGTGACCCAGTGCGGGACCCCTACAATGAGCAGTTCTTC.

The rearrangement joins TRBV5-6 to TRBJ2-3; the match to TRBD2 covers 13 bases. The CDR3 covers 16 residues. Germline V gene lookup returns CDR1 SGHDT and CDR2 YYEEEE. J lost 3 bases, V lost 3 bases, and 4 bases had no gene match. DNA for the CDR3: TGTGCCAGCAGCTGGGGGACTAGCGGGAATACAGATACGCAGTATTTT. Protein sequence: CASSWGTSGNTDTQYF.

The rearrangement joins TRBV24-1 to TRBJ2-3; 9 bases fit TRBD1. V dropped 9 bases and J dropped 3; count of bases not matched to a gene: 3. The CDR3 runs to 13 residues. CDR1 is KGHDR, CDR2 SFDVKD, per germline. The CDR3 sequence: CATRGTGTDTQYF. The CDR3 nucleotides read TGTGCCACCCGCGGGACAGGGACAGATACGCAGTATTTT.

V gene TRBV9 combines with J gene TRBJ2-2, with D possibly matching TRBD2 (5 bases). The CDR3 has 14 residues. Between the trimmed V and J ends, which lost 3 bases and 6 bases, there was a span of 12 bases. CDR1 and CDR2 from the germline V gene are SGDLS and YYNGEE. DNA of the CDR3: TGTGCCAGCAGCGGTCGGGGTTCTCCCGGGGAGCTGTTTTTT. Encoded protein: CASSGRGSPGELFF.

The CDR3 protein is CATALRDRGRDCEEPQHF. CDR3 sequence (DNA): TGTGCCACTGCCCTCCGGGACAGGGGGCGCGATTGTGAGGAGCCCCAGCATTTT. V and J are TRBV25-1 and TRBJ1-5, with 12 bases aligning to TRBD1. The junction had 21 bases not matched to a gene; V was cut back by 10 bases and J by 8 bases. Per the germline V gene, CDR1 is MGHDK and CDR2 is SYGVNS. This CDR3 is 18 amino acids long.

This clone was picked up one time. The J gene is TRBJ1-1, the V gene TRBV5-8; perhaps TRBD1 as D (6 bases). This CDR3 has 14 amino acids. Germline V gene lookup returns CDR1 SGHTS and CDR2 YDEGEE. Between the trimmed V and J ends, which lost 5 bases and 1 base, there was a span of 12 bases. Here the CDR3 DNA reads TGTGCCAGCAGGATCAGGGGTGGGAACACTGAAGCTTTCTTT. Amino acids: CASRIRGGNTEAFF.

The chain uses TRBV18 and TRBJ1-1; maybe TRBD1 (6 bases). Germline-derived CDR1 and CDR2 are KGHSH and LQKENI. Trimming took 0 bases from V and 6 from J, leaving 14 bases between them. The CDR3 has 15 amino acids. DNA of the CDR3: TGTGCCAGCTCACCACCGATGAGCAGGGGAGCTGAAGCTTTCTTT. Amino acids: CASSPPMSRGAEAFF.

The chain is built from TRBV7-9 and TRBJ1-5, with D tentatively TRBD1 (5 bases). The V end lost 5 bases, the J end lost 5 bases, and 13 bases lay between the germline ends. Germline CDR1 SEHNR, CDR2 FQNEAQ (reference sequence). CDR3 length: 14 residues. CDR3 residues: CASSDLDSHQPQHF. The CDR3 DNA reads TGTGCCAGCAGCGACCTAGACAGCCATCAGCCCCAGCATTTT.

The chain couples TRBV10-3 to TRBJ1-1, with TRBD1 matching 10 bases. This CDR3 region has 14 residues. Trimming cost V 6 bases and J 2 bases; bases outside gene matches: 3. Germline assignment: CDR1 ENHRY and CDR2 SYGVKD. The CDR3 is CAISDRGLNTEAFF. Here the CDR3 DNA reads TGTGCCATCAGCGACAGGGGGCTAAACACTGAAGCTTTCTTT.

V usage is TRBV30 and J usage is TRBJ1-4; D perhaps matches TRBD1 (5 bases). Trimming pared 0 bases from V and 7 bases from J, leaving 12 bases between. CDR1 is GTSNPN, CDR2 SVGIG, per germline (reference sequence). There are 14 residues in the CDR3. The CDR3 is CAWSVSGLGEKLFF. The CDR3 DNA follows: TGTGCCTGGAGTGTCTCAGGGTTGGGTGAAAAACTGTTTTTT.

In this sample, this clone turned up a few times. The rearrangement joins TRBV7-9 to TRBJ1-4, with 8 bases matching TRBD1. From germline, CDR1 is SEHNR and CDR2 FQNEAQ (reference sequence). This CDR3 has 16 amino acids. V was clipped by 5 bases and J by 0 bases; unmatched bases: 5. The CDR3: CASSPGQGATNEKLFF. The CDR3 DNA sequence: TGTGCCAGCAGCCCTGGACAGGGCGCAACTAATGAAAAACTGTTTTTT.

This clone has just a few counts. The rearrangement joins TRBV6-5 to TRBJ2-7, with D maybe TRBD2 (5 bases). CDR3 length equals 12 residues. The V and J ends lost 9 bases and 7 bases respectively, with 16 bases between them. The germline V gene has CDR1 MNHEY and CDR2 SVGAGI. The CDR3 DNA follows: TGTGCCAGTACCGACGGAGGCTTGGAGCAGTACTTC. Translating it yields CASTDGGLEQYF.

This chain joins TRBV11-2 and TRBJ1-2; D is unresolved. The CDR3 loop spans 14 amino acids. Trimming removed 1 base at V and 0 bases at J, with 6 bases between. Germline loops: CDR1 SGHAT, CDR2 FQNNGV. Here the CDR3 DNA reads TGTGCCAGCAGCTTAGTCGGAGCTAACTATGGCTACACCTTC. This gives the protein CASSLVGANYGYTF.

The CDR3 loop reads CASSESGVNTIYF. In nucleotides, the CDR3 is TGTGCCAGCAGTGAATCAGGGGTAAACACCATATATTTT. The chain links TRBV25-1 to TRBJ1-3; weak D call: TRBD1 (6 bases). The germline gives CDR1 MGHDK, CDR2 SYGVNS. The CDR3 is 13 residues long. V was shortened by 1 base and J by 6 bases, with 7 bases between the two germline ends.

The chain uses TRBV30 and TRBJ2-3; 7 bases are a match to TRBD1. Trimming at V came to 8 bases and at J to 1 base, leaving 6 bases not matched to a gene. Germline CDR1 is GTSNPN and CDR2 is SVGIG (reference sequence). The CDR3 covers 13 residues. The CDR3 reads CAATGSGTDTQYF. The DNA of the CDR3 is TGTGCCGCGACAGGGTCGGGCACAGATACGCAGTATTTT.

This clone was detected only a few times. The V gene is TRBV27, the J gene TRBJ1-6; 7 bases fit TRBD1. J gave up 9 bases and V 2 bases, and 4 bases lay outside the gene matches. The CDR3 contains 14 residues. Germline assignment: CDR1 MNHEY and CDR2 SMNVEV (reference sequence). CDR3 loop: CASSLRRQGSPLHF. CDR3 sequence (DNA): TGTGCCAGCAGTTTACGACGACAGGGTTCACCCCTCCACTTT.

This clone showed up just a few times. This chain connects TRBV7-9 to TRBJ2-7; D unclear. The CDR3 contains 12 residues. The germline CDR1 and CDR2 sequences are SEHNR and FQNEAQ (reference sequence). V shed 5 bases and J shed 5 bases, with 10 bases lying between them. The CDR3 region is CASSERSNEQYF. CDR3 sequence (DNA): TGTGCCAGCAGCGAGAGGTCTAACGAGCAGTACTTC.

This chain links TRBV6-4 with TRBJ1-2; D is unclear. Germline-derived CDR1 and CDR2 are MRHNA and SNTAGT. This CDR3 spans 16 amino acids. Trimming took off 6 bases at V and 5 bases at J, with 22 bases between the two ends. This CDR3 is CASSPDSNNSRYGYTF. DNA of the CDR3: TGTGCCAGCAGCCCCGACTCAAATAACTCCCGTTATGGCTACACCTTC.

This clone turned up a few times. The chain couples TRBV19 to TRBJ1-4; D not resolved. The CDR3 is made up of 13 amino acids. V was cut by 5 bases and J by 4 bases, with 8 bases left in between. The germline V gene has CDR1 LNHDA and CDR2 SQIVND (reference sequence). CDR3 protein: CASSEGNNEKLFF. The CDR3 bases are TGTGCCAGTAGTGAGGGCAATAATGAAAAACTGTTTTTT.

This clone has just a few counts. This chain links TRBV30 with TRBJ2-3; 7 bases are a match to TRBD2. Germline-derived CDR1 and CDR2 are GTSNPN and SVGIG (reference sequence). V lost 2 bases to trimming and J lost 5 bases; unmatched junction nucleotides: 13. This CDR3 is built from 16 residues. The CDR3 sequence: CAWSRSGLAVGDTQYF. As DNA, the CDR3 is TGTGCCTGGAGTCGAAGCGGGCTAGCGGTGGGAGATACGCAGTATTTT. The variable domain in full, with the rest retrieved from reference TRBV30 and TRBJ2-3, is SQTIHQWPATLVQPVGSPLSLECTVEGTSNPNLYWYRQAAGRGLQLLFYSVGIGQISSEVPQNLSASRPQDRQFILSSKKLLLSDSGFYLCAWSRSGLAVGDTQYFGPGTRLTVL.

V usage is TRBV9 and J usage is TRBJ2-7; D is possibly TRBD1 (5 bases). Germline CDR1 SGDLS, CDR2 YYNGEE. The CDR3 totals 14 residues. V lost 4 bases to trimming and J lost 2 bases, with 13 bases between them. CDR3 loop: CASSPTAGTYEQYF. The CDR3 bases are TGTGCCAGCAGCCCCACGGCAGGGACCTACGAGCAGTACTTC.

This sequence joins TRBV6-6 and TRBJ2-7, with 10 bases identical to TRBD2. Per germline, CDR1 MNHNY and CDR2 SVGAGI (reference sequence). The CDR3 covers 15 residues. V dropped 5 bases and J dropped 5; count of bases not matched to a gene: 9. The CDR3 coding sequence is TGTGCCAGCAGTCAACCAGCGGGAGGGTACAACGAGCAGTACTTC. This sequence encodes CASSQPAGGYNEQYF.

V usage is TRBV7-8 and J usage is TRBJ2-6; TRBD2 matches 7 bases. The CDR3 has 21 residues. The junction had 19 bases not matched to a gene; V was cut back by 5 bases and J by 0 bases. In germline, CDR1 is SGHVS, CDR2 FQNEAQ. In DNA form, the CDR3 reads TGTGCCAGCAGCACCCAAGGGAGGGCAAGGGAAGACTCCTCTGGGGCCAACGTCCTGACTTTC. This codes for CASSTQGRAREDSSGANVLTF. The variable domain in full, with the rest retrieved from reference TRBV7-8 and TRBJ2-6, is GAGVSQSPRYKVAKRGQDVALRCDPISGHVSLFWYQQALGQGPEFLTYFQNEAQLDKSGLPSDRFFAERPEGSVSTLKIQRTQQEDSAVYLCASSTQGRAREDSSGANVLTFGAGSRLTVL.

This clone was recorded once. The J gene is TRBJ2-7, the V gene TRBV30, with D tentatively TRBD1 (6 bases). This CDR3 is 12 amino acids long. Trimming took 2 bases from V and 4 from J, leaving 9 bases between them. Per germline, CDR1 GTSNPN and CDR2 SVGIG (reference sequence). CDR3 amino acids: CAWSRTGYEQYF. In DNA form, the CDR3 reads TGTGCCTGGAGTCGAACAGGGTACGAGCAGTACTTC.

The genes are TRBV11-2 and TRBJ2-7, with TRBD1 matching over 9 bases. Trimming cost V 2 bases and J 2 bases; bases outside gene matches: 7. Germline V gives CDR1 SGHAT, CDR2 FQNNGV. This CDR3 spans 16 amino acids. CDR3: CASSLFSGQGTYEQYF. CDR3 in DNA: TGTGCCAGCAGCTTATTTTCTGGACAGGGGACCTACGAGCAGTACTTC.